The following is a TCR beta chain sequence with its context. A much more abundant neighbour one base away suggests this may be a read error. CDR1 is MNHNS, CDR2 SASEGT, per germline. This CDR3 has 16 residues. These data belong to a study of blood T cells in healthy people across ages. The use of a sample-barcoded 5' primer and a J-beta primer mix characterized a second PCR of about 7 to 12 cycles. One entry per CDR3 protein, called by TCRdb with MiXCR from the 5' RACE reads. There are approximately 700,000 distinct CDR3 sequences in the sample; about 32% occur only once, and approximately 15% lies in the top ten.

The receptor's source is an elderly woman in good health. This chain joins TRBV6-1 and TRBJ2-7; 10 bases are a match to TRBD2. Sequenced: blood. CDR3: CAGSASGTSDDYEQYF. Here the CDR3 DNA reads TGTGCCGGCAGTGCGTCCGGGACTAGCGACGACTACGAGCAGTACTTC.